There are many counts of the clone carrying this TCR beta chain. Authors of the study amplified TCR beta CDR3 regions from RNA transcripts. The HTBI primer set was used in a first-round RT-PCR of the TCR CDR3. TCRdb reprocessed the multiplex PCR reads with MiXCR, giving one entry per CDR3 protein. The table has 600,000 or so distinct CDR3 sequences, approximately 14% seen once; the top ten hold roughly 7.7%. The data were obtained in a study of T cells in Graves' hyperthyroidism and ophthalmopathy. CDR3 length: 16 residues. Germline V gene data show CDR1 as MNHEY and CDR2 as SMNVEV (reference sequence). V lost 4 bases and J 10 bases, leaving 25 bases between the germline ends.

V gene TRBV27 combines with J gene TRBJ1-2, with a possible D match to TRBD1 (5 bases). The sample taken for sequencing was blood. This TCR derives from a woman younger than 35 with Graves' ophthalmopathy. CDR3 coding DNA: TGTGCCAGCAGTTACCGACGGGGCAGGGACGTGTTTGACTACACCTTC. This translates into CASSYRRGRDVFDYTF.